A selection of T cell receptor beta chains follows, all from one sample in a study of T cells in Graves' hyperthyroidism and ophthalmopathy. TCRdb processed the multiplex PCR reads anew with MiXCR; each CDR3 protein has one entry. The sample has approximately 420,000 distinct CDR3 sequences, roughly 13% seen once. Source material: blood. The source is a woman aged 18-29 years with Graves' hyperthyroidism. Each CDR3 is given with its conserved first and last residue. A D gene is named only where the DNA matches it firmly. Clone sizes are given selectively: once, few, many, or a class where the clone is expanded.

D,size,V,J,CDR3,DNA
TRBD1,many,TRBV2,TRBJ2-3,CASGASGGSSDTQYF,TGTGCCAGCGGCGCTTCAGGGGGCAGCTCGGATACGCAGTATTTT
TRBD1,many,TRBV6-1,TRBJ1-1,CASRIKTGTAGKTEAFF,TGTGCCAGCAGAATTAAAACCGGGACAGCTGGGAAAACTGAAGCTTTCTTT
NA,few,TRBV19,TRBJ2-1,CASSITASGLVAHEQFF,TGTGCCAGTAGTATAACGGCTTCGGGTCTAGTAGCCCATGAGCAGTTCTTC
TRBD1,many,TRBV7-2,TRBJ1-5,CASSTSGTGGQPQHF,TGTGCCAGCAGCACTTCCGGGACAGGGGGTCAGCCCCAGCATTTT
TRBD2,NA,TRBV7-2,TRBJ2-1,CASSLVPGGSSYNEQFF,TGTGCCAGCAGCTTAGTTCCGGGAGGGAGCTCCTACAATGAGCAGTTCTTC
TRBD1,many,TRBV3-1,TRBJ2-7,CASSQSGPGQGDEQYF,TGTGCCAGCAGCCAATCAGGCCCGGGACAGGGGGACGAGCAGTACTTC
NA,few,TRBV10-3,TRBJ1-1,CAIASFDGTEAFF,TGTGCCATCGCATCCTTTGATGGGACTGAAGCTTTCTTT
NA,many,TRBV5-5,TRBJ1-1,CASSLGDNLNTEAFF,TGTGCCAGCAGCTTGGGGGATAACCTGAACACTGAAGCTTTCTTT
NA,many,TRBV2,TRBJ1-1,CASSDTGRGNTEAFF,TGTGCCAGCAGTGATACAGGGCGGGGGAACACTGAAGCTTTCTTT
TRBD2,NA,TRBV29-1,TRBJ2-4,CSVGGGPKNIQYF,TGCAGCGTGGGGGGAGGGCCCAAAAACATTCAGTACTTC
NA,few,TRBV27,TRBJ2-7,CASSLRVRYEQYF,TGTGCCAGCAGTTTAAGGGTTCGATACGAGCAGTACTTC
NA,many,TRBV20-1,TRBJ2-1,CSARTSDSFNEQFF,TGCAGTGCTAGGACTAGTGACTCCTTCAATGAGCAGTTCTTC
TRBD1,many,TRBV27,TRBJ1-5,CASGYRGGNQPQHF,TGTGCCAGCGGGTACAGGGGCGGGAATCAGCCCCAGCATTTT
TRBD2,many,TRBV5-1,TRBJ2-7,CASSPRLAGGPPSSYEQYF,TGCGCCAGCAGCCCTCGACTAGCGGGAGGGCCTCCTAGCTCCTACGAGCAGTACTTC
NA,NA,TRBV20-1,TRBJ2-3,CSALGFTDTQYF,TGCAGTGCTTTGGGGTTCACAGATACGCAGTATTTT
TRBD1,few,TRBV27,TRBJ1-2,CASNRRQGDGYGYTF,TGTGCCAGCAACCGGAGACAGGGGGATGGCTATGGCTACACCTTC
NA,many,TRBV7-2,TRBJ2-1,CASSSAYNEQFF,TGTGCCAGCAGCTCCGCCTACAATGAGCAGTTCTTC
NA,many,TRBV3-1,TRBJ2-7,CASSQGTETYEQYF,TGTGCCAGCAGCCAAGGGACGGAGACCTACGAGCAGTACTTC
NA,NA,TRBV18,TRBJ2-5,CASSPPGLETQYF,TGTGCCAGCTCACCACCGGGGCTAGAGACCCAGTACTTC
NA,many,TRBV2,TRBJ2-7,CASSVKYEQYF,TGTGCCAGCAGTGTCAAGTACGAGCAGTACTTC
NA,few,TRBV6-5,TRBJ2-7,CASSYSEQGGYEQYF,TGTGCCAGCAGTTACTCGGAACAGGGAGGGTACGAGCAGTACTTC
NA,many,TRBV27,TRBJ2-1,CASTPGGVGEQFF,TGTGCCAGCACCCCAGGGGGGGTAGGTGAGCAGTTCTTC
TRBD1,few,TRBV15,TRBJ2-6,CATSRVEGAHGANVLTF,TGTGCCACCAGCAGAGTTGAGGGGGCGCATGGGGCCAACGTCCTGACTTTC
NA,many,TRBV30,TRBJ2-1,CAWSVLDRYNEQFF,TGTGCCTGGAGTGTACTAGATCGATACAATGAGCAGTTCTTC
NA,few,TRBV5-1,TRBJ1-1,CASSLFGPEAFF,TGCGCCAGCAGCTTGTTTGGCCCTGAAGCTTTCTTT
TRBD2,NA,TRBV30,TRBJ2-3,CAWSAGSGHTQYF,TGTGCCTGGAGTGCGGGTAGCGGGCATACGCAGTATTTT
TRBD2,few,TRBV5-1,TRBJ2-7,CASSLAALAGGSSYEQYF,TGCGCCAGCAGCTTGGCTGCCCTAGCGGGAGGATCGTCCTACGAGCAGTACTTC
TRBD2,NA,TRBV2,TRBJ2-1,CASSDSGIEFF,TGTGCCAGCAGTGATAGCGGGATAGAGTTCTTC
NA,many,TRBV7-3,TRBJ2-2,CASREGSRTGELFF,TGTGCCAGCAGGGAGGGGTCTCGAACCGGGGAGCTGTTTTTT
TRBD2,few,TRBV29-1,TRBJ2-5,CSVEDPSGRDQETQYF,TGCAGCGTTGAAGACCCCAGCGGGAGGGATCAGGAGACCCAGTACTTC
NA,NA,TRBV9,TRBJ1-6,CASSVALNSPLHF,TGTGCCAGCAGCGTAGCTCTGAATTCACCCCTCCACTTT
NA,many,TRBV11-2,TRBJ1-1,CGVGAVNTEAFF,TGTGGGGTTGGGGCCGTGAACACTGAAGCTTTCTTT
NA,many,TRBV20-1,TRBJ2-7,CSARDNRGSSYEQYF,TGCAGTGCTAGAGATAATCGGGGGAGCTCCTACGAGCAGTACTTC
NA,many,TRBV12-3/TRBV12-4,TRBJ2-1,CASSPPRDRPYNEQFF,TGTGCCAGCAGTCCCCCCCGGGACCGGCCTTACAATGAGCAGTTCTTC
NA,few,TRBV7-9,TRBJ1-6,CASSDKAGALLNSPLHF,TGTGCCAGCAGCGATAAGGCAGGGGCCCTCCTCAATTCACCCCTCCACTTT
NA,many,TRBV12-3/TRBV12-4,TRBJ2-1,CASSQGHNEQFF,TGTGCCAGCAGCCAAGGGCACAATGAGCAGTTCTTC
NA,few,TRBV15,TRBJ2-3,CATSKGPPDTQYF,TGTGCCACCAGCAAGGGACCCCCAGATACGCAGTATTTT
NA,NA,TRBV7-3,TRBJ1-1,CASSPGVGIREAFF,TGTGCCAGCAGCCCCGGGGTTGGTATTCGGGAAGCTTTCTTT
TRBD1,many,TRBV9,TRBJ1-1,CASSPSGTGQTQAFF,TGTGCCAGCAGCCCCTCCGGGACAGGGCAAACTCAAGCTTTCTTT
NA,many,TRBV6-5,TRBJ1-1,CASSYGGRGGTEAFF,TGTGCCAGCAGTTACGGTGGCAGGGGAGGAACTGAAGCTTTCTTT